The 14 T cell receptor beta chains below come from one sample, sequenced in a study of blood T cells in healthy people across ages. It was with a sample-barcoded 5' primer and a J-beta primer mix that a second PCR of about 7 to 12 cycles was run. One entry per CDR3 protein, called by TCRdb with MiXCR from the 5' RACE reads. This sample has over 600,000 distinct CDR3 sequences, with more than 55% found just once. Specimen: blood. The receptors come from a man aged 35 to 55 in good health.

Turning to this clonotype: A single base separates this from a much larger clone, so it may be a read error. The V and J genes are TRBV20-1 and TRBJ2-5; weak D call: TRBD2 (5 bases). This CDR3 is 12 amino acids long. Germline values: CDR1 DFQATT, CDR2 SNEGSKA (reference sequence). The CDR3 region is CSTSPGQETQYF. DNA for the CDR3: TGCAGTACTAGTCCGGGACAAGAGACCCAGTACTTC.

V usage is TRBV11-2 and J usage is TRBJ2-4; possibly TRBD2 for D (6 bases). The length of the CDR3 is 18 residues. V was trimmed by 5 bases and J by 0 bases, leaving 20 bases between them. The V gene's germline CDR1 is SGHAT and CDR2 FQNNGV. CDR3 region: CASSLEGFNVLAKNIQYF. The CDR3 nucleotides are TGTGCCAGCAGCCTGGAGGGTTTTAACGTACTAGCCAAAAACATTCAGTACTTC.

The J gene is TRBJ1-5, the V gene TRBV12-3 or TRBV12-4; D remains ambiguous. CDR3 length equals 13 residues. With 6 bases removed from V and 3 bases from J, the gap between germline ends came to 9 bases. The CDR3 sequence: CASRITANQPQHF. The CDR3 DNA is TGTGCCAGCAGAATCACAGCCAATCAGCCCCAGCATTTT.

The CDR3 is CASSRGRLEQYF. Here the CDR3 DNA reads TGTGCCAGCAGCCGCGGACGGTTAGAGCAGTACTTC. The genes are TRBV7-3 and TRBJ2-4; D not certain. The CDR3 runs to 12 residues. Germline lookup yields CDR1 SGHTA and CDR2 FQGTGA. V lost 5 bases and J lost 13, with 15 bases in between.

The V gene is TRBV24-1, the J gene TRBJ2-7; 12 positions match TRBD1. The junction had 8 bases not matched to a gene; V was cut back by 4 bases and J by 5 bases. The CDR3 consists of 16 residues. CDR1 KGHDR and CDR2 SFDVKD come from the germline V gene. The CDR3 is CATSDTGTGGRDEQYF. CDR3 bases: TGTGCCACCAGTGACACGGGGACAGGGGGCCGGGACGAGCAGTACTTC.

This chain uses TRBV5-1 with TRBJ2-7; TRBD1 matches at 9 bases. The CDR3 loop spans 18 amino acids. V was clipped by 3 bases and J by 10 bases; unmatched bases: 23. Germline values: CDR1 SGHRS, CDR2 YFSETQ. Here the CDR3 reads CASSSDRGLGLFQETQYF. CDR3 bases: TGCGCCAGCAGCTCTGACAGGGGGTTAGGGCTTTTCCAAGAAACCCAGTACTTC.

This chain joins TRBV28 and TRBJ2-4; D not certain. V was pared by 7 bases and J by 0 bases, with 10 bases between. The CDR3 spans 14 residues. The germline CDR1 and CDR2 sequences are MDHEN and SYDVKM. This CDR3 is CASTIGIAKNIQYF. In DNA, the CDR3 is TGTGCCAGCACCATAGGGATAGCCAAAAACATTCAGTACTTC.

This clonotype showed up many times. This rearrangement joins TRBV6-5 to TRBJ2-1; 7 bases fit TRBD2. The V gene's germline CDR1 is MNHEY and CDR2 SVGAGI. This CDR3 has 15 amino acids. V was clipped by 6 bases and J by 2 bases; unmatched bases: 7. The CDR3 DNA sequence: TGTGCCAGCAGCCAAAGCGGGGATACCTACAATGAGCAGTTCTTC. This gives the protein CASSQSGDTYNEQFF.

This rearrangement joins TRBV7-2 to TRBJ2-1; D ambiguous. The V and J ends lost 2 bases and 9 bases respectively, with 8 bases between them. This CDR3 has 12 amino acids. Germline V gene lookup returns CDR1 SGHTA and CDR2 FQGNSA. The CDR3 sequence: CASSLRPGEQFF. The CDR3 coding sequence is TGTGCCAGCAGCTTACGTCCCGGTGAGCAGTTCTTC. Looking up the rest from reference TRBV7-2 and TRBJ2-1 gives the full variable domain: GAGVSQSPSNKVTEKGKDVELRCDPISGHTALYWYRQSLGQGLEFLIYFQGNSAPDKSGLPSDRFSAERTGGSVSTLTIQRTQQEDSAVYLCASSLRPGEQFFGPGTRLTVL.

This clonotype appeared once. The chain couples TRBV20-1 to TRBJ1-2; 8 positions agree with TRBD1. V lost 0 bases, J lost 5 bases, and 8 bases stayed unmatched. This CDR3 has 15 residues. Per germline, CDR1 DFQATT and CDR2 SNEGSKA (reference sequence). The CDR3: CSARDRTGKTYGYTF. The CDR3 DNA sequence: TGCAGTGCTAGAGACCGGACAGGGAAGACTTATGGCTACACCTTC.

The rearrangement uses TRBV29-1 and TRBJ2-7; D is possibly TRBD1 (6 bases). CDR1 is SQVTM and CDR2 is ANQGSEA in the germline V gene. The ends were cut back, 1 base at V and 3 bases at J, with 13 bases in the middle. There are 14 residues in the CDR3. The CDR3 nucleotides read TGCAGCGTTGAAGGATCCGTGGACAGCTACGAGCAGTACTTC. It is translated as CSVEGSVDSYEQYF.

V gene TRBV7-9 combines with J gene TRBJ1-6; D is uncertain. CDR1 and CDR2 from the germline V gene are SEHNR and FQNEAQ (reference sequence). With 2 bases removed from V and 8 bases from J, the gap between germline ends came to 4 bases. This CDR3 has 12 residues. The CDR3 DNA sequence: TGTGCCAGCAGCTTACCAGATTCACCCCTCCACTTT. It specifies CASSLPDSPLHF. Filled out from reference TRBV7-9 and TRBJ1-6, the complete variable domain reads DTGVSQNPRHKITKRGQNVTFRCDPISEHNRLYWYRQTLGQGPEFLTYFQNEAQLEKSRLLSDRFSAERPKGSFSTLEIQRTEQGDSAMYLCASSLPDSPLHFGNGTRLTVT.

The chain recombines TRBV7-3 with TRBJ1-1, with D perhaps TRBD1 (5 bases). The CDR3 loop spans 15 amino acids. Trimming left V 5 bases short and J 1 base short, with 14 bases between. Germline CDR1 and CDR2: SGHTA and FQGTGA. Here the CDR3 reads CASSRQNRGNTEAFF. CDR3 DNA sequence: TGTGCCAGCAGCCGACAAAATAGGGGGAACACTGAAGCTTTCTTT.

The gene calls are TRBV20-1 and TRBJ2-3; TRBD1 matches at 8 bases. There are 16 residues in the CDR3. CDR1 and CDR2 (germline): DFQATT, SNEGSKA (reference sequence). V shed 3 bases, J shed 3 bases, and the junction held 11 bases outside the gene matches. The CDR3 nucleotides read TGCAGTGCTAGTGCCCGTGACAGGGGAAGGACAGATACGCAGTATTTT. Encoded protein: CSASARDRGRTDTQYF.